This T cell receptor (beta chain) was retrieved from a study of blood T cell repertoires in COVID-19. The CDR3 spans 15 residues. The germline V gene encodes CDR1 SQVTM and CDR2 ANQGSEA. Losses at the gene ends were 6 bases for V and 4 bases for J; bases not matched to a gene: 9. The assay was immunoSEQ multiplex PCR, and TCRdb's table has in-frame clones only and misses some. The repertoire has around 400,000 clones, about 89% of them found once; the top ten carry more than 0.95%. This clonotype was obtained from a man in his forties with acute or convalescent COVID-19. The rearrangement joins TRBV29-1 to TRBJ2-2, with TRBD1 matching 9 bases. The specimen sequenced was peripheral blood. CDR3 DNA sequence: TGCAGCGTGATACAGGGGGCAGTTCGCACCGGGGAGCTGTTTTTT. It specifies CSVIQGAVRTGELFF.